This entry features one T cell receptor beta chain sequence. Its specificity is unknown. The same CDR3 also results from other DNA sequences found in this sample. Second-dose intervals of approximately 4 or approximately 12 weeks were pooled. Deletions cut 3 bases from V and 4 bases from J, with 4 bases between. Per germline, CDR1 SEHNR and CDR2 FQNEAQ (reference sequence). The CDR3 loop spans 12 amino acids. The data were obtained in a study of T cell responses to AZD1222 COVID-19 vaccine. Study-level results: Most donors were white British and more were female, and clonal diversity was possibly underestimated. Repertoire sampling was restricted to post-peak T cell response timepoints.

Clones were read by immunoSEQ multiplex PCR, and TCRdb kept only the in-frame ones, dropping some. The profile shows about 120,000 clones, 92% of them singletons. The source material was peripheral blood, sampled 28 days after the second AZD1222 dose. This TCR derives from an adult who received the AZD1222 COVID-19 vaccine. J is TRBJ1-5 and V is TRBV7-9, with unresolved D. The chain's CDR3 is CASSFGNQPQHF. The CDR3 bases are TGTGCCAGCAGCTTCGGGAATCAGCCCCAGCATTTT.